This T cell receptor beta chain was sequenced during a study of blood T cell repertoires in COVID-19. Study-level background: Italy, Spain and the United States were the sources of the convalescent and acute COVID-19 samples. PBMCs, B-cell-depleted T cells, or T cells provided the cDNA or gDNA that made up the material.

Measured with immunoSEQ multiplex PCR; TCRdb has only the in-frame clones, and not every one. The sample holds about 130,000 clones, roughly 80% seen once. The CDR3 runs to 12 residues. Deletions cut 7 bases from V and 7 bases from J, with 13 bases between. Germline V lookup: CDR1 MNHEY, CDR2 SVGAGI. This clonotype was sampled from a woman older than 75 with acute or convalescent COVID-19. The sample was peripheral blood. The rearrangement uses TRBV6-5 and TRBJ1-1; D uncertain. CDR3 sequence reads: CASISRGVEAFF. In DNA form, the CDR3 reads TGTGCCAGCATTTCCCGCGGCGTTGAAGCTTTCTTT.